This TCR beta chain was sequenced in a study of T cell repertoires in cytomegalovirus infection. TCRdb reanalysed the reads using MiXCR and keeps one entry per CDR3 protein. The table lists approximately 170,000 distinct CDR3 sequences, approximately 15% of them singletons. This clonotype was counted many times. Because the CDR3's place on the DNA is in doubt, the DNA is left out and the CDR3 is given as listed by TCRdb. The sequenced material came from PBMCs. The receptor was isolated from a human donor in good health (CMV status not recorded). Some clones in this sample may be carry-over from other donors' samples.

The CDR3 is CASSLRARDNQPQHF. V usage is TRBV7-2 and J usage is TRBJ1-5; TRBD1 was called by the table and not checked on the DNA. Germline CDR1 and CDR2: SGHTA and FQGNSA. The CDR3 sequence runs 15 residues, both termini included.